These 27 T cell receptor beta chains originate from one sample sequenced in a study of cytomegalovirus exposure and HLA in healthy donors. PCR amplification relied on 60 Vbeta primers (plus 13 Jbeta primers). This table comes from immunoSEQ multiplex PCR, and its TCRdb copy is limited to in-frame clones, with some not included. The sample shows 210,000 or so clones, over 60% of them seen only once. The sequenced sample was PBMCs. These TCRs come from a man between 18 and 29 years old in good health and CMV-seronegative.

The chain recombines TRBV7-2 with TRBJ2-4; unclear D gene. CDR3 length: 14 amino acids. V was cut by 1 base and J by 7 bases, with 11 bases left in between. The germline V gene encodes CDR1 SGHTA and CDR2 FQGNSA. CDR3 in DNA: TGTGCCAGCAGCTTAGACGAGGTACCGAACATTCAGTACTTC. Amino acids: CASSLDEVPNIQYF.

The chain uses TRBV28 and TRBJ2-1; 7 nucleotides agree with TRBD1. The V and J ends lost 3 bases and 5 bases, in that order; junction bases with no gene match: 4. From germline, CDR1 is MDHEN and CDR2 SYDVKM. There are 14 residues in the CDR3. Here the CDR3 DNA reads TGTGCCAGCAGTTTCTTCACAGGGGACAATGAGCAGTTCTTC. Protein: CASSFFTGDNEQFF.

The rearrangement uses TRBV10-1 and TRBJ2-1, with 9 bases lining up with TRBD2. After removal of 4 bases from V and 3 bases from J, the junction contained 7 bases not matched to a gene. CDR3 length equals 16 residues. Looked up from germline, CDR1 is WNHNN and CDR2 is SYGVQD (reference sequence). The CDR3 DNA reads as TGCGCCAGCAGTGTTTCTAGCGGGATCAGCTACAATGAGCAGTTCTTC. It encodes CASSVSSGISYNEQFF.

The V and J genes are TRBV19 and TRBJ2-1; 7 nucleotides match TRBD2. The V segment lost 5 bases and the J segment 3 bases; nucleotides outside the gene matches: 10. Germline values: CDR1 LNHDA, CDR2 SQIVND (reference sequence). The CDR3 has 16 residues. CDR3: CASSVGTTASYNEQFF. CDR3 DNA sequence: TGTGCCAGTAGTGTCGGGACTACCGCCAGCTACAATGAGCAGTTCTTC.

J is TRBJ2-7 and V is TRBV7-8, with 7 bases lining up with TRBD1. This CDR3 has 16 amino acids. Losses at the gene ends were 4 bases for V and 1 base for J; bases not matched to a gene: 10. Germline V gene sequence: CDR1 SGHVS, CDR2 FQNEAQ. In DNA, the CDR3 is TGTGCCAGCAGCTACCCGGGACAGAGAAGATCCTACGAGCAGTACTTC. This encodes CASSYPGQRRSYEQYF.

The V and J genes are TRBV2 and TRBJ2-7; the match to TRBD2 covers 10 bases. V shed 0 bases and J 11 bases; nucleotides not matched to a gene: 7. Germline V lookup: CDR1 SNHLY, CDR2 FYNNEI. This CDR3 has 14 residues. DNA of the CDR3: TGTGCCAGCAGTGAAGCCGCTAGCGGGAGTATGGAGTACTTC. It translates to CASSEAASGSMEYF.

The chain has TRBV11-2 and TRBJ2-7; tentatively, D is TRBD1 (6 bases). The length of the CDR3 is 15 residues. Germline CDR1 is SGHAT and CDR2 is FQNNGV. The ends were cut back, 1 base at V and 2 bases at J, with 12 bases in the middle. In nucleotides, the CDR3 is TGTGCCAGCAGCTTAGTTCCAGGGGCACCCTACGAGCAGTACTTC. This sequence encodes CASSLVPGAPYEQYF.

The V gene is TRBV28, the J gene TRBJ1-1; TRBD1 matches at 8 bases. Per germline, CDR1 MDHEN and CDR2 SYDVKM. The CDR3 is 14 amino acids. V lost 6 bases, J lost 4 bases, and 7 bases stayed unmatched. Here the CDR3 DNA reads TGTGCCAGCAGGGCAGGGGGCACGGCCACTGAAGCTTTCTTT. Its protein product is CASRAGGTATEAFF.

The V call is TRBV2, the J call TRBJ2-5; 10 nucleotides agree with TRBD2. The DNA end is more similar to TRBJ2-7, so the J call may be wrong. The CDR3 loop spans 15 amino acids. Germline CDR1 and CDR2: SNHLY and FYNNEI. CDR3 protein: CASSDPSGSSYEQYF. CDR3 nucleotide sequence: TGTGCCAGCAGTGACCCTAGCGGGAGCTCCTACGAGCAGTACTTC.

The rearrangement links TRBV5-1 to TRBJ2-3; D uncertain. Per germline, CDR1 SGHRS and CDR2 YFSETQ. The V gene lost 1 base and the J gene lost 4 bases, with 7 bases spanning the gap. The CDR3 loop spans 13 amino acids. The CDR3 is CASSLRQADTQYF. CDR3 sequence (DNA): TGCGCCAGCAGCTTGCGGCAGGCAGATACGCAGTATTTT. Filled out from reference TRBV5-1 and TRBJ2-3, the complete variable domain reads KAGVTQTPRYLIKTRGQQVTLSCSPISGHRSVSWYQQTPGQGLQFLFEYFSETQRNKGNFPGRFSGRQFSNSRSEMNVSTLELGDSALYLCASSLRQADTQYFGPGTRLTVL.

This clone was seen once. This chain connects TRBV7-8 to TRBJ1-1, with 7 bases that match TRBD1. The CDR3 sequence is 13 residues long. J lost 11 bases, V lost 5 bases, and 11 bases had no gene match. Germline values: CDR1 SGHVS, CDR2 FQNEAQ. CDR3 residues: CASSPTDREDAFF. The CDR3 DNA reads as TGTGCCAGCAGCCCAACAGACAGGGAGGATGCTTTCTTT.

The rearrangement joins TRBV7-6 to TRBJ2-5, with TRBD1 identical over 11 bases. In germline, CDR1 is SGHVS, CDR2 FNYEAQ. This CDR3 has 16 amino acids. The trim removed 1 base at V and 9 bases at J, leaving 10 bases unmatched. As DNA, the CDR3 is TGTGCCAGCAGCTTAGGCCTAAGGGGACAGGGGGAGCCCCAGTACTTC. This translates into CASSLGLRGQGEPQYF.

The V gene is TRBV7-3, the J gene TRBJ2-1; TRBD2 matches at 13 bases. CDR3 size: 17 residues. The V segment lost 4 bases and the J segment 7 bases; nucleotides outside the gene matches: 10. Looked up from germline, CDR1 is SGHTA and CDR2 is FQGTGA. This chain's CDR3 is CASSSAGTSGIGNEQFF. In DNA, the CDR3 is TGTGCCAGCAGCTCCGCCGGGACTAGCGGGATAGGTAATGAGCAGTTCTTC.

This chain uses TRBV30 with TRBJ1-4; D is possibly TRBD1 (6 bases). Between the trimmed V and J ends, which lost 0 bases and 8 bases, there was a span of 10 bases. The CDR3 spans 13 residues. CDR1 and CDR2 (germline): GTSNPN, SVGIG (reference sequence). The CDR3 protein is CAWSVGTGEKLFF. In DNA, the CDR3 is TGTGCCTGGAGTGTCGGTACAGGGGAAAAACTGTTTTTT.

The chain has TRBV14 and TRBJ1-1; D gene uncertain. The CDR3 loop spans 15 amino acids. The V end was cut by 4 bases, the J end by 3 bases, with 15 bases between. Per the germline V gene, CDR1 is SGHDN and CDR2 is FVKESK. The chain's CDR3 is CASSPRGGFHTEAFF. In DNA form, the CDR3 reads TGTGCCAGCAGCCCACGGGGAGGGTTTCACACTGAAGCTTTCTTT.

The V and J genes are TRBV28 and TRBJ1-5; tentative D call: TRBD1 (5 bases). This CDR3 region has 15 residues. Trimming took 1 base from V and 5 from J, leaving 12 bases between them. In germline, CDR1 is MDHEN, CDR2 SYDVKM. CDR3 sequence reads: CASSLSSPGHQPQHF. CDR3 sequence (DNA): TGTGCCAGCAGTTTATCGTCCCCAGGGCATCAGCCCCAGCATTTT.

This chain connects TRBV25-1 to TRBJ1-5; no clear D. Trimming left V 3 bases short and J 5 bases short, with 8 bases between. The CDR3 contains 13 residues. Germline values: CDR1 MGHDK, CDR2 SYGVNS. The CDR3 loop reads CASSDVGDQPQHF. CDR3 sequence (DNA): TGTGCCAGCAGTGATGTGGGAGATCAGCCCCAGCATTTT. Variable domain in full (rest from reference TRBV25-1 and TRBJ1-5): EADIYQTPRYLVIGTGKKITLECSQTMGHDKMYWYQQDPGMELHLIHYSYGVNSTEKGDLSSESTVSRIRTEHFPLTLESARPSHTSQYLCASSDVGDQPQHFGDGTRLSIL.

The CDR3 sequence: CSADIGTQYF. Here the CDR3 DNA reads TGCAGTGCTGACATAGGGACCCAGTACTTC. The chain carries TRBV20-1 and TRBJ2-5; D not certain. CDR1 and CDR2 (germline): DFQATT, SNEGSKA (reference sequence). V gave up 5 bases and J gave up 7 bases, with 8 bases separating them. The CDR3 contains 10 residues.

The chain has TRBV5-1 and TRBJ2-1; maybe TRBD2 (6 bases). Per the germline V gene, CDR1 is SGHRS and CDR2 is YFSETQ. The CDR3 runs 15 residues. V lost 0 bases and J lost 6, with 13 bases in between. CDR3 in amino acids: CASSLERVGGNEQFF. The CDR3 region has the DNA TGCGCCAGCAGCTTGGAAAGGGTGGGGGGCAATGAGCAGTTCTTC.

V usage is TRBV28 and J usage is TRBJ1-5, with a weak D call TRBD1 (5 bases). The CDR3 has 15 residues. Germline-derived CDR1 and CDR2 are MDHEN and SYDVKM. V lost 2 bases, J lost 5 bases, and 13 bases lay in between. The CDR3 spells CASSLGGGRHQPQHF. The CDR3 nucleotides are TGTGCCAGCAGTTTAGGGGGGGGTCGCCATCAGCCCCAGCATTTT.

The chain joins TRBV7-2 to TRBJ1-3; no clear D gene. The germline CDR1 and CDR2 sequences are SGHTA and FQGNSA. This CDR3 spans 15 amino acids. Trimming pared 5 bases from V and 4 bases from J, leaving 15 bases between. CDR3 nucleotides: TGTGCCAGCAGCCCCCCGGGAACTCCCGGAAACACCATATATTTT. Translated: CASSPPGTPGNTIYF.

The chain couples TRBV27 to TRBJ1-1; D may be TRBD1 (5 bases). The CDR3 spans 14 residues. From germline, CDR1 is MNHEY and CDR2 SMNVEV (reference sequence). V was trimmed by 2 bases and J by 7 bases, leaving 14 bases between them. The CDR3 protein is CASSLLGTLHEAFF. The CDR3 DNA is TGTGCCAGCAGTTTACTCGGGACTCTACATGAAGCTTTCTTT.

The chain recombines TRBV28 with TRBJ1-4; tentative D call: TRBD1 (6 bases). This CDR3 spans 15 amino acids. CDR1 is MDHEN, CDR2 SYDVKM, per germline. Trimming took off 6 bases at V and 2 bases at J, with 13 bases between the two ends. The CDR3 reads CASRTTGLTNEKLFF. In DNA form, the CDR3 reads TGTGCCAGCAGGACAACAGGGCTCACTAATGAAAAACTGTTTTTT.

This clone turned up a few times. The chain combines TRBV27 with TRBJ2-7; 7 bases agree with TRBD1. Germline values: CDR1 MNHEY, CDR2 SMNVEV (reference sequence). Germline trimming cut 2 bases from V and 5 bases from J; bases unmatched to any gene: 0. The CDR3 runs to 12 residues. As DNA, the CDR3 is TGTGCCAGCAGTTTACAGGGGGACGAGCAGTACTTC. This codes for CASSLQGDEQYF.

The chain recombines TRBV7-6 with TRBJ2-5; D might be TRBD2 (6 bases). The V gene's germline CDR1 is SGHVS and CDR2 FNYEAQ. Trimming pared 3 bases from V and 3 bases from J, leaving 17 bases between. CDR3 length: 16 amino acids. Written as DNA, the CDR3 is TGTGCCAGCAGCTTTCAAGGAGGGGATCTTAAAGAGACCCAGTACTTC. Protein: CASSFQGGDLKETQYF.

The chain has TRBV5-4 and TRBJ2-1; no definite D call. Germline values: CDR1 SGHNT, CDR2 YYREEE (reference sequence). The CDR3 has 13 residues. V lost 1 base and J lost 4, with 6 bases in between. Written as DNA, the CDR3 is TGTGCCAGCAGCTTGTCTCCTTACAATGAGCAGTTCTTC. It encodes CASSLSPYNEQFF.

This clone came up once. The chain couples TRBV7-3 to TRBJ1-1; D is possibly TRBD1 (6 bases). The CDR3 runs to 15 residues. Trimming removed 1 base at V and 3 bases at J, with 12 bases between. Germline loops: CDR1 SGHTA, CDR2 FQGTGA. Here the CDR3 DNA reads TGTGCCAGCAGCTTAAAGGGCAGGGGAGACACTGAAGCTTTCTTT. Its translation is CASSLKGRGDTEAFF.